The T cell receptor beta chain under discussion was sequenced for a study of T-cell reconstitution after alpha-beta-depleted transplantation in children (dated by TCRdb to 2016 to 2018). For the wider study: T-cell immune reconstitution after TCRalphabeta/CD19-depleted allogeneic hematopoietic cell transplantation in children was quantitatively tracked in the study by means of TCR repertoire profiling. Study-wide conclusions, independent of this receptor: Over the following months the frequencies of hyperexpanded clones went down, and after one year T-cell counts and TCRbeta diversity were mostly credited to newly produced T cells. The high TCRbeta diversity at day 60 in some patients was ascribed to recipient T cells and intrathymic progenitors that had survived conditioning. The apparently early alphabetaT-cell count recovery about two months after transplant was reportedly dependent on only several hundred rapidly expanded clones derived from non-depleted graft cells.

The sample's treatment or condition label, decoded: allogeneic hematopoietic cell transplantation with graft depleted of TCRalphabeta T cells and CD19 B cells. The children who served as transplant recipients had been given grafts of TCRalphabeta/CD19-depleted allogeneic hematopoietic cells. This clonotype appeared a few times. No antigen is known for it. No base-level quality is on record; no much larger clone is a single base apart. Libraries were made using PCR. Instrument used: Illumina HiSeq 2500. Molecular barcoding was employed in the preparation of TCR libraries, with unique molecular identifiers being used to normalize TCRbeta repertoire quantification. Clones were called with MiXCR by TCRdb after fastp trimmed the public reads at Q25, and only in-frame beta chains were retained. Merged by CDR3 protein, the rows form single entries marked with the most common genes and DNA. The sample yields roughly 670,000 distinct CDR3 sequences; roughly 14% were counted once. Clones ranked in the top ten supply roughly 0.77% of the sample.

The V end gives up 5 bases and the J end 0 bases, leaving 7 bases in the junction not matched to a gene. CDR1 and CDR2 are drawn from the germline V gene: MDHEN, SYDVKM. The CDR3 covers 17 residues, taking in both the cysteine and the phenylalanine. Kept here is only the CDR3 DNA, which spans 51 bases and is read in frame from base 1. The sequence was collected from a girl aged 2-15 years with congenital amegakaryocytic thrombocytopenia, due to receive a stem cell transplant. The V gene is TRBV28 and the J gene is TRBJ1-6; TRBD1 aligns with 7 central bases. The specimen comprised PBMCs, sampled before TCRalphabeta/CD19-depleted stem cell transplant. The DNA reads TGTGCCAGCAGTCCAGGGGGATGGGGCTCCTATAATTCACCCCTCCACTTT. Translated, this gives CASSPGGWGSYNSPLHF. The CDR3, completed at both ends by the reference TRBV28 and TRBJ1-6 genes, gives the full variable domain DVKVTQSSRYLVKRTGEKVFLECVQDMDHENMFWYRQDPGLGLRLIYFSYDVKMKEKGDIPEGYSVSREKKERFSLILESASTNQTSMYLCASSPGGWGSYNSPLHFGNGTRLTVT.